These T cell receptor beta chains were read from a single sample in a study of CD8+CD57+ T cells in acquired aplastic anemia. TCRdb reprocessed the reads via MiXCR and lists one record per CDR3 protein. The sample consists of approximately 200,000 distinct CDR3 sequences, around 50% of them appearing once. Sequencing used sorted CD4+, CD8+, or CD8+CD57+ T cells (not recorded which) from PBMCs. These receptors all come from a human donor with aplastic anemia. Each CDR3 is given with its conserved first and last residue. Each record gives: J gene, V gene, D gene, CDR3 protein. The D gene is left open where the match is weak.

J gene: TRBJ2-7; V gene: TRBV14; D gene: NA; CDR3 protein: CASSPFESSYEQYF
J gene: TRBJ2-6; V gene: TRBV10-3; D gene: NA; CDR3 protein: CAISESRGSSGANVLTF
J gene: TRBJ1-3; V gene: TRBV3-1; D gene: NA; CDR3 protein: CASSQVNRGNTIYF
J gene: TRBJ1-2; V gene: TRBV12-3/TRBV12-4; D gene: TRBD1; CDR3 protein: CASSGSGTGLGYGYTF
J gene: TRBJ2-1; V gene: TRBV24-1; D gene: NA; CDR3 protein: CATSDPSGPYNEQFF
J gene: TRBJ2-7; V gene: TRBV7-8; D gene: NA; CDR3 protein: CASSINWGTYEQYF
J gene: TRBJ2-2; V gene: TRBV20-1; D gene: TRBD1; CDR3 protein: CSARGLQGAGELFF
J gene: TRBJ1-2; V gene: TRBV9; D gene: NA; CDR3 protein: CASRGNNEQFYGYTF
J gene: TRBJ1-6; V gene: TRBV28; D gene: NA; CDR3 protein: CAIEGGTYNSPLHF
J gene: TRBJ2-7; V gene: TRBV7-2; D gene: NA; CDR3 protein: CASSFGRAYEQYF
J gene: TRBJ1-2; V gene: TRBV20-1; D gene: NA; CDR3 protein: CSARLPGVYRGYTF
J gene: TRBJ2-1; V gene: TRBV5-8; D gene: NA; CDR3 protein: CASSQQTGTDYNEQFF
J gene: TRBJ2-5; V gene: TRBV20-1; D gene: NA; CDR3 protein: CSARVLVQETQYF
J gene: TRBJ1-1; V gene: TRBV13; D gene: NA; CDR3 protein: CASTQTRDTEAFF
J gene: TRBJ1-2; V gene: TRBV18; D gene: NA; CDR3 protein: CASSPGGAGDGYTF
J gene: TRBJ1-1; V gene: TRBV6-5; D gene: NA; CDR3 protein: CASSRDSRRAARNTEAFF
J gene: TRBJ2-5; V gene: TRBV6-2/TRBV6-3; D gene: TRBD1; CDR3 protein: CATSDPRTGGATETQYF
J gene: TRBJ2-7; V gene: TRBV20-1; D gene: TRBD2; CDR3 protein: CSARDGGGDAYEQYF
J gene: TRBJ2-7; V gene: TRBV7-2; D gene: NA; CDR3 protein: CASSFIDSYEQYF
J gene: TRBJ2-5; V gene: TRBV29-1; D gene: NA; CDR3 protein: CSGTGRKETRYF
J gene: TRBJ2-7; V gene: TRBV20-1; D gene: TRBD2; CDR3 protein: CSAARGGVEQYF
J gene: TRBJ2-7; V gene: TRBV20-1; D gene: NA; CDR3 protein: CSARDPLGRGGSYEQYF
J gene: TRBJ1-2; V gene: TRBV7-2; D gene: TRBD1; CDR3 protein: CASSWGQGSNYGYTF
J gene: TRBJ2-5; V gene: TRBV2; D gene: NA; CDR3 protein: CASARRTEETQYF
J gene: TRBJ1-2; V gene: TRBV7-8; D gene: NA; CDR3 protein: CASSLLPYLAGEKDTQYGYTF
J gene: TRBJ2-7; V gene: TRBV4-3; D gene: TRBD1; CDR3 protein: CASSPGTASYEQYF
J gene: TRBJ1-2; V gene: TRBV7-2; D gene: TRBD1; CDR3 protein: CASSKGDRGAYGYTF
J gene: TRBJ2-5; V gene: TRBV3-1; D gene: NA; CDR3 protein: CASSQAGQLETQYF
J gene: TRBJ2-3; V gene: TRBV19; D gene: NA; CDR3 protein: CASSTLARDTQYF
J gene: TRBJ2-3; V gene: TRBV20-1; D gene: TRBD1; CDR3 protein: CSAISGTGGIADTQYF
J gene: TRBJ1-4; V gene: TRBV2; D gene: NA; CDR3 protein: CASSEQGKANEKLFF
J gene: TRBJ1-5; V gene: TRBV9; D gene: NA; CDR3 protein: CASSVEGGENQAQHF
J gene: TRBJ2-1; V gene: TRBV20-1; D gene: NA; CDR3 protein: CSASGTLLYNEQFF
J gene: TRBJ2-1; V gene: TRBV9; D gene: TRBD2; CDR3 protein: CASSSPTGLAGYNEQFF
J gene: TRBJ2-3; V gene: TRBV5-1; D gene: TRBD2; CDR3 protein: CASRGLAGGPSTDTQYF
J gene: TRBJ2-1; V gene: TRBV29-1; D gene: TRBD1; CDR3 protein: CSVAGTGADNEQFF
J gene: TRBJ2-5; V gene: TRBV7-8; D gene: NA; CDR3 protein: CASSLARQGETQYF
J gene: TRBJ1-5; V gene: TRBV19; D gene: NA; CDR3 protein: CASSSGGPQHF
J gene: TRBJ1-1; V gene: TRBV10-3; D gene: TRBD1; CDR3 protein: CAISGDRGSNTEAFF
J gene: TRBJ1-6; V gene: TRBV5-6; D gene: TRBD1; CDR3 protein: CASSLGRGTDNSPLHF
J gene: TRBJ1-1; V gene: TRBV2; D gene: NA; CDR3 protein: CASRQVESSTEASF
J gene: TRBJ2-1; V gene: TRBV3-1; D gene: NA; CDR3 protein: CASSQDTVRSNEQFF
J gene: TRBJ2-1; V gene: TRBV5-1; D gene: TRBD2; CDR3 protein: CASSLIAGEDEQFF
J gene: TRBJ1-1; V gene: TRBV9; D gene: NA; CDR3 protein: CASSVGQANTEAFF
J gene: TRBJ1-4; V gene: TRBV5-1; D gene: NA; CDR3 protein: CASSPRGGTNEKLFF
J gene: TRBJ1-2; V gene: TRBV24-1; D gene: NA; CDR3 protein: CATSDSDRYYDYTF
J gene: TRBJ1-6; V gene: TRBV4-1; D gene: NA; CDR3 protein: CASSPAEVARENSPLHF